This T cell receptor beta chain was captured by sequencing in a study of blood T cells in healthy people across ages (dated by TCRdb to 2015 to 2017). About the investigation overall: In model experiments, template switching captured about one uniquely barcoded TCR beta cDNA molecule for every two T cells. Using deep sequencing normalized with unique cDNA molecular identifiers, the study measured how TCR beta repertoire diversity changes with age. The donors were split into four age groups: young (average 16 years), middle-aged (more than 35), aged (around 67) and long-lived (over 75). To avoid experimental bias, donors of different ages were distributed randomly across sequencing lanes. Two additional independent replicas of 1 million unique cDNA reads from the same blood draw were analyzed for two donors (one aged 18 to 29 and one aged 80 or older). Broader findings and caveats from the paper: Observed TCR beta diversity per million T cells fell roughly linearly with age, and a significant reduction was already apparent by age around 39. Estimates of total diversity based on one million sequenced T cells were considered lower bounds and underestimates. Compared with the aged group, more naive CD4+ T cells, fewer expanded clones and increased TCR diversity were shown by the long-lived group, suggesting age selection. The CMV infection status of donors was not known, potentially confounding age-related changes in expanded clonotypes. A strong correlation was found between observed TCR beta diversity and the percentage of naive T cells measured by flow cytometry. Since profiling was done on bulk unsorted PBMCs, naive and antigen-experienced compartments could not be conclusively compared.

Systemically healthy Caucasian individuals from Russia, over 30 in total and aged roughly 6 to 95 years, were included as donors. Each donor gave around 9.5 milliliters of peripheral blood, collected into EDTA-treated Vacutainer tubes. PBMCs were isolated by Ficoll-Paque density-gradient centrifugation, with at least 7 million obtained per sample. Trizol reagent was used to extract total RNA from PBMCs, with at least 6 micrograms per sample. Naive CD45RAhigh/CD27high T cell percentages were measured by flow cytometry on a PBMC aliquot from every donor. Comments on this clonotype: Its antigen has not been determined. Within one base of it there is no much larger clone, and no base qualities were kept.

Libraries came from 5' RACE. A second PCR of about 7 to 12 cycles was performed with a sample-barcoded 5' primer and a J-beta primer mix. A template-switch 5' adaptor carrying 12 random nucleotides introduced a unique molecular identifier onto each TCR beta cDNA molecule. Each sample yielded at least 3 million CDR3-containing paired-end reads. All of the RNA was converted into first-strand cDNA using the Mint cDNA synthesis kit, with a TRBC-specific oligonucleotide serving as the primer. Following uracil-DNA glycosylase treatment, a first 18-cycle PCR with universal primers M1SS and BC2_uni_R was performed on all cDNA. Per the source publication's procedure: Normalization of each sample was performed by random selection of 1 million high-quality reads, each carrying a distinct molecular identifier. Instead of being binned into consensus sequences, reads with shared molecular identifiers were discarded. CDR3 identification, clonotype clustering and error correction used MiTCR with a Q25 quality threshold and the strictest error-elimination algorithm. Lower-bound total TCR beta diversity was estimated with a nonparametric unseen species model using Euler transformation. TCRdb redid the processing of the public reads, applying fastp at Q25 and MiXCR, and retained in-frame beta chains. Entries are consolidated by CDR3 protein sequence, retaining the most common genes and DNA. None of the V and J calls come from the authors' own analysis; TCRdb made them. The sample contains around 1,800,000 distinct CDR3 sequences, approximately 40% of them found a single time. The ten largest clones represent approximately 22% of the sample.

The sequence derives from a human donor in good health. The sequencing sample was made of blood.

The bases read TGCAGTGCAAGGACAGGGGGAACGCTCAATCAGCCCCAGCATTTT. This codes for CSARTGGTLNQPQHF. The chain joins TRBV20-1 to TRBJ1-5; 10 middle bases align to TRBD1. The CDR3 runs 15 residues from the cysteine to the phenylalanine. Here the CDR3 DNA is all that survives: 45 bases in frame from base 1. The CDR1 and CDR2 encoded by the germline V gene (reference sequence) are DFQATT and SNEGSKA. V loses 6 bases at its end and J loses 3 bases; junction bases beyond the gene matches: 8.